This T cell receptor beta chain was profiled in a study of cytomegalovirus exposure and HLA in healthy donors. This clone showed up just a few times. Its antigen is undetermined. Germline trimming cut 7 bases from V and 7 bases from J; bases unmatched to any gene: 16. In germline, CDR1 is SEHNR, CDR2 FQNEAQ (reference sequence). The CDR3 runs 16 residues. The PCR employed 60 Vbeta primers together with 13 Jbeta primers. Some clones are missing from TCRdb's copy, which holds only in-frame ones; the method was immunoSEQ multiplex PCR. The sample holds some 110,000 clones, roughly three quarters seen once. Study-level results: Among the most significant clusters, several appeared linked to common viral pathogens in a later analysis. When analyzed later, a missense DCLRE1C variant was found to be linked to TCR beta V- and J-gene trimming.

Material: PBMCs. The receptor was isolated from a woman aged 18-35 years in good health and CMV-seronegative. The genes are TRBV7-9 and TRBJ1-2, with 9 bases identical to TRBD1. Written as DNA, the CDR3 is TGTGCCAGCATTTTAGAGCCCGTACAGGGGGCGGGTGGCTACACCTTC. This sequence encodes CASILEPVQGAGGYTF.